This T cell receptor beta chain was found in a study of breast tumors, draining lymph nodes, adjacent tissues. Study-level findings and limits: The lymph node origin of tumor T cells was framed as consistent with a hypothesis, not demonstrated. Luminal-like breast cancer showed significantly greater tumor-nontumor repertoire similarity than basal-like breast cancer did. Tumor TCR diversity was below lymph nodes but above nontumor tissue.

Trimming took off 0 bases at V and 4 bases at J, with 15 bases between the two ends. The length of the CDR3 is 16 residues. Per the germline V gene, CDR1 is SGHTA and CDR2 is FQGNSA. Worth noting for this clonotype: Its antigen is unidentified.

TCRdb reprocessed the multiplex PCR reads via MiXCR and lists one record per CDR3 protein. The sample gives about 60,000 distinct CDR3 sequences, around 52% of which show up once; roughly 19% is in the top ten. The chain is built from TRBV7-2 and TRBJ2-5, with a weak D call TRBD1 (7 bases). Sequencing input: breast tumor tissue. The sequence came from a female donor with breast cancer. Some clones in this sample may be carry-over from other donors' samples. This chain's CDR3 is CASSLARAGGRETQYF. The CDR3 nucleotides are TGTGCCAGCAGCTTAGCGAGGGCAGGGGGGAGAGAGACCCAGTACTTC.